This T cell receptor beta chain was identified during a study of blood T cell repertoires in COVID-19. The wider study: Sites across the United States, Italy and Spain contributed samples from acute and convalescent COVID-19. The analysed material was cDNA or gDNA that came from T cells, B-cell-depleted T cells, or PBMCs.

Generated by immunoSEQ multiplex PCR, the TCRdb table keeps only in-frame clones and is missing some. The data show 90,000 to 100,000 clones, roughly 82% seen once. The TCR sequence derives from a man aged 80 or over with acute or convalescent COVID-19. The specimen sequenced was peripheral blood.

The CDR3 region has the DNA TGTGCCAGCACCGACAGACACACCCGTTCCAATGAGCAGTTCTTC. It encodes CASTDRHTRSNEQFF. This chain connects TRBV14 to TRBJ2-1, with D tentatively TRBD1 (5 bases). The CDR3 spans 15 residues. V was cut by 7 bases and J by 6 bases, with 19 bases left in between. Germline lookup yields CDR1 SGHDN and CDR2 FVKESK.